The 8 T cell receptor beta chains below were found in one sample sequenced in a study of control samples from healthy donors and cancer patients. The table came from immunoSEQ multiplex PCR; TCRdb's copy has only in-frame clones and leaves some out. The sample lists roughly 100,000 clones; just under 95% were seen once. The sequencing input was blood. The receptors were gathered from a human donor in good health. The donor label of this sample is uncertain.

The chain couples TRBV24-1 to TRBJ2-1, with TRBD2 matching 7 bases. The junction had 10 bases not matched to a gene; V was cut back by 3 bases and J by 0 bases. The CDR3 runs to 18 residues. The germline V gene encodes CDR1 KGHDR and CDR2 SFDVKD. CDR3 sequence (DNA): TGTGCCACCAGTGATGCCCAACCGGGACTATCCTCCTACAATGAGCAGTTCTTC. Translated: CATSDAQPGLSSYNEQFF.

The chain recombines TRBV5-8 with TRBJ1-5, with 7 positions matching TRBD1. CDR1 and CDR2 from the germline V gene are SGHTS and YDEGEE. The CDR3 is 15 amino acids. Germline trimming cut 4 bases from V and 2 bases from J; bases unmatched to any gene: 6. DNA for the CDR3: TGTGCCAGCAGCCGCACTGGGACAGGCAATCAGCCCCAGCATTTT. Its translation: CASSRTGTGNQPQHF. Drawing the rest from reference TRBV5-8 and TRBJ1-5, the complete variable domain is EAGVTQSPTHLIKTRGQQATLRCSPISGHTSVYWYQQALGLGLQFLLWYDEGEERNRGNFPPRFSGRQFPNYSSELNVNALELEDSALYLCASSRTGTGNQPQHFGDGTRLSIL.

The chain combines TRBV30 with TRBJ1-5; D unresolved. V was shortened by 0 bases and J by 0 bases, with 9 bases between the two germline ends. Germline CDR1 and CDR2: GTSNPN and SVGIG (reference sequence). The CDR3 is 15 residues long. The chain's CDR3 is CAWSVGAYSNQPQHF. As DNA, the CDR3 is TGTGCCTGGAGTGTGGGCGCTTATAGCAATCAGCCCCAGCATTTT. The whole variable domain, filled in from reference TRBV30 and TRBJ1-5, reads SQTIHQWPATLVQPVGSPLSLECTVEGTSNPNLYWYRQAAGRGLQLLFYSVGIGQISSEVPQNLSASRPQDRQFILSSKKLLLSDSGFYLCAWSVGAYSNQPQHFGDGTRLSIL.

J is TRBJ2-7 and V is TRBV5-1, with 7 bases that match TRBD2. The CDR3 has 12 residues. Per germline, CDR1 SGHRS and CDR2 YFSETQ. V trimming: 5 bases; J trimming: 7 bases; junction bases outside the gene matches: 6. This CDR3 reads CASREYSGEQYF. The CDR3 bases are TGCGCCAGCAGGGAGTATAGCGGGGAGCAGTACTTC.

The rearrangement uses TRBV2 and TRBJ1-1, with a possible D match to TRBD1 (5 bases). V lost 5 bases, J lost 6 bases, and 16 bases lay in between. Germline V gives CDR1 SNHLY, CDR2 FYNNEI. CDR3 length equals 14 residues. CDR3 DNA: TGTGCCAGCAGTCCCCCTCAGGGCAGGGCTGAAGCTTTCTTT. Encoded protein: CASSPPQGRAEAFF.

The V call is TRBV20-1, the J call TRBJ2-5; maybe TRBD2 (6 bases). The germline V gene encodes CDR1 DFQATT and CDR2 SNEGSKA (reference sequence). Trimming removed 6 bases at V and 4 bases at J, with 9 bases between. The CDR3 length is 11 residues. The DNA of the CDR3 is TGCAGTGCCGACGGGGGAGAGACCCAGTACTTC. Protein product: CSADGGETQYF.

This rearrangement joins TRBV10-3 to TRBJ1-1, with 7 nucleotides matching TRBD1. CDR1 is ENHRY and CDR2 is SYGVKD in the germline V gene. This CDR3 has 15 amino acids. With V trimmed by 6 bases and J by 0 bases, 7 bases remained unmatched. CDR3 nucleotides: TGTGCCATCAGGTTCCGGGACAGCATGAACACTGAAGCTTTCTTT. Its protein product is CAIRFRDSMNTEAFF.

The gene calls are TRBV18 and TRBJ1-6; TRBD1 aligns across 12 bases. Unmatched junction bases numbered 9, after V lost 5 bases and J lost 10 bases. Germline CDR1 is KGHSH and CDR2 is LQKENI. The CDR3 has 16 amino acids. The CDR3 DNA reads TGTGCCAGCTCATCTTCGGGACAGGGGGCCGGGTCACCCCTCCACTTT. Translation gives CASSSSGQGAGSPLHF.